This T cell receptor (beta chain) was sequenced in a study of response to subunit inactivated influenza vaccine. TCRdb recomputed calls from the RT-PCR reads with MiXCR, one row per CDR3 protein. Of some 570,000 distinct CDR3 sequences listed, about 11% are singletons. CDR1 MNHNY and CDR2 SVGAGI come from the germline V gene (reference sequence). The length of the CDR3 is 12 residues. V lost 2 bases and J 8 bases, leaving 9 bases between the germline ends. The data were also submitted as part of a second study, on T cells expressing NK-cell markers. From that study: Scientists made TCR beta cDNA using 5'RACE template switching with UMIs.

The clonotype comes from a man in his forties or fifties who received an inactivated influenza vaccine. The starting material was PBMCs from blood, obtained on the day of vaccination. The rearrangement links TRBV6-6 to TRBJ1-2; D remains ambiguous. The CDR3 protein is CASSYEGNGYTF. CDR3 sequence (DNA): TGTGCCAGCAGTTACGAGGGTAACGGCTACACCTTC.